The 4 T cell receptor beta chains given below trace back to one sample, sequenced in a study of response to subunit inactivated influenza vaccine. TCRdb passed the RT-PCR reads through MiXCR, listing each CDR3 protein once. The repertoire consists of under 550,000 distinct CDR3 sequences, with approximately 6.9% occurring once and the leading ten covering approximately 14%. Sequences were derived from PBMCs from blood, sampled less than 25 months after vaccination. All receptors derive from a man between 45 and 75 years old who received an inactivated influenza vaccine.

This chain links TRBV6-1 with TRBJ2-3; 7 nucleotides agree with TRBD1. With V trimmed by 7 bases and J by 2 bases, 15 bases remained unmatched. Germline V gene sequence: CDR1 MNHNS, CDR2 SASEGT. The CDR3 runs to 17 residues. The CDR3 sequence is CASTRNTDRADTDTQYF. Here the CDR3 DNA reads TGTGCCAGCACAAGGAATACTGACAGGGCTGACACAGATACGCAGTATTTT.

This chain connects TRBV11-1 to TRBJ2-1; the D gene is possibly TRBD2 (6 bases). V dropped 5 bases and J dropped 1 base, with 15 bases sitting between them. This CDR3 comprises 16 residues. In germline, CDR1 is SGHAT, CDR2 FQDESV (reference sequence). The CDR3 nucleotides are TGTGCCAGCAGCGTCGGGAGTGGGGGGTCCTACAATGAGCAGTTCTTC. Amino acids: CASSVGSGGSYNEQFF.

This clonotype was seen many times. The V and J genes are TRBV5-1 and TRBJ2-5; D perhaps matches TRBD1 (6 bases). The CDR3 sequence is 13 residues long. Trimming took off 2 bases at V and 1 base at J, with 6 bases between the two ends. CDR1 SGHRS and CDR2 YFSETQ come from the germline V gene. The CDR3, as DNA: TGCGCCAGCAGCTTACAGGGCCAAGAGACCCAGTACTTC. Encoded protein: CASSLQGQETQYF. Drawing the rest from reference TRBV5-1 and TRBJ2-5, the complete variable domain is KAGVTQTPRYLIKTRGQQVTLSCSPISGHRSVSWYQQTPGQGLQFLFEYFSETQRNKGNFPGRFSGRQFSNSRSEMNVSTLELGDSALYLCASSLQGQETQYFGPGTRLLVL.

The chain employs TRBV20-1 and TRBJ2-2; 7 bases are a match to TRBD2. The CDR3 length is 18 residues. From germline, CDR1 is DFQATT and CDR2 SNEGSKA (reference sequence). The trim removed 6 bases at V and 6 bases at J, leaving 22 bases unmatched. CDR3 sequence reads: CSAPERAAGSLSAGELFF. For the CDR3, the DNA is TGCAGTGCCCCCGAACGGGCAGCGGGATCGTTGTCGGCCGGGGAGCTGTTTTTT.